A selection of T cell receptor beta chains follows, all from one sample in a study of T cells in Graves' hyperthyroidism and ophthalmopathy. TCRdb reanalysed the multiplex PCR reads using MiXCR and keeps one entry per CDR3 protein. The repertoire holds 360,000 or so distinct CDR3 sequences, with around a sixth as singletons. Sample: blood. The receptors originated from a woman aged 35 to 49 with Graves' ophthalmopathy. CDR3s include the opening cysteine and the closing phenylalanine or tryptophan. A D gene is named only where the DNA matches it firmly. Some rows mark clone size as missing; the rest say once, few, many or name a class of expanded clone.

D,J,size,V,DNA,CDR3
-,TRBJ1-2,many,TRBV6-5,TGTGCCAGCAGCCGCAGTTTGGTCCGTTCTGACTATGGCTACACCTTC,CASSRSLVRSDYGYTF
-,TRBJ2-1,many,TRBV13,TGTGCCAGCAGCTTAGAAGGGTTTAAGTTCTTC,CASSLEGFKFF
-,TRBJ1-5,many,TRBV7-8,TGTGCCAGCAGCTTAGTCCTGGGGGCGTTAAATCAGCCCCAGCATTTT,CASSLVLGALNQPQHF
-,TRBJ1-5,-,TRBV6-1,TGTGCCAGCAGTGAAGACAGGGTCGATCAGCCCCAGCATTTT,CASSEDRVDQPQHF
TRBD2,TRBJ2-7,many,TRBV7-2,TGTGCCAGCAGCTTAGGACTAGCGGATCCCTCCTACGAGCAGTACTTC,CASSLGLADPSYEQYF
-,TRBJ1-1,many,TRBV7-6,TGTGCCAGCAGCTTATTTTCGGGGGCAGAAACTGAAGCTTTCTTT,CASSLFSGAETEAFF
-,TRBJ1-1,many,TRBV10-3,TGTGCCATCAGTGAGTATGCCGAGGCCACTGAAGCTTTCTTT,CAISEYAEATEAFF
TRBD2,TRBJ2-7,many,TRBV5-1,TGCGCCAGCAGCTTGGAGACTAGCGAGAGGATGCAGTACTTC,CASSLETSERMQYF
TRBD2,TRBJ2-7,many,TRBV7-9,TGTGCCAGTGCTGGTGAGCTAGCGGCCTACGAGCAGTACTTC,CASAGELAAYEQYF
-,TRBJ1-1,many,TRBV18,TGTGCCAGCTCACGGGACTTGAACACTGAAGCTTTCTTT,CASSRDLNTEAFF
TRBD2,TRBJ2-7,many,TRBV7-8,TGTGCCAGCAGCCGACAAATGCCGGGACTAGCGGGAGCGGAGCAGTACTTC,CASSRQMPGLAGAEQYF
-,TRBJ1-2,many,TRBV3-1,TGTGCCAGCAGCCTAGAAAGGAGCTATGGCTACACCTTC,CASSLERSYGYTF
-,TRBJ2-7,many,TRBV12-3/TRBV12-4,TGTGCCAGCCGCAAGTCGGGACACACCTACGAGCAGTACTTC,CASRKSGHTYEQYF
-,TRBJ1-1,-,TRBV11-2,TGTGCCAGCAGCCCCGCCTGGCAGAGGACTGAAGCTTTCTTT,CASSPAWQRTEAFF
-,TRBJ1-5,many,TRBV28,TGTGCCAGCAGTACTCATGGGGATGGGAATCAGCCCCAGCATTTT,CASSTHGDGNQPQHF
TRBD2,TRBJ2-2,many,TRBV27,TGTGCCAGCAGTTTCCCCGGGACTAGAGGTACCGGGGAGCTGTTTTTT,CASSFPGTRGTGELFF